Shown below are 17 T cell receptor beta chains from a single sample sequenced in a study of T cell repertoires in cytomegalovirus infection. TCRdb itself ran the reads through MiXCR, one entry per CDR3 protein. The sample consists of 380,000 or so distinct CDR3 sequences, around a third of them appearing once. For these receptors, no antigen is known. The starting material was cultured PBMCs, obtained from culture after CMV antigen stimulation. Source of these receptors: a human donor in good health (CMV status not recorded). Some clones in this sample may be carry-over from other donors' samples.

This rearrangement joins TRBV5-4 to TRBJ1-6; D not resolved. Deletions cut 2 bases from V and 10 bases from J, with 13 bases between. The germline V gene encodes CDR1 SGHNT and CDR2 YYREEE (reference sequence). The CDR3 contains 14 residues. The CDR3 spells CASSFLAQGSPLHF. The CDR3 DNA follows: TGTGCCAGCAGCTTTTTGGCCCAAGGCTCACCCCTCCACTTT. The whole variable domain, remainder taken from reference TRBV5-4 and TRBJ1-6, is ETGVTQSPTHLIKTRGQQVTLRCSSQSGHNTVSWYQQALGQGPQFIFQYYREEENGRGNFPPRFSGLQFPNYSSELNVNALELDDSALYLCASSFLAQGSPLHFGNGTRLTVT.

This clonotype was seen a handful of times. The J gene is TRBJ2-1, the V gene TRBV20-1, with 11 positions matching TRBD2. V lost 3 bases to trimming and J lost 2 bases; unmatched junction nucleotides: 3. This CDR3 is built from 15 residues. Per germline, CDR1 DFQATT and CDR2 SNEGSKA (reference sequence). The CDR3 sequence is CSARGTSGPYNEQFF. CDR3 nucleotide sequence: TGCAGTGCTAGGGGGACTAGCGGACCCTACAATGAGCAGTTCTTC.

This chain joins TRBV20-1 and TRBJ2-5, with TRBD2 matching 9 bases. The CDR3 totals 15 residues. Per the germline V gene, CDR1 is DFQATT and CDR2 is SNEGSKA (reference sequence). Germline trimming cut 2 bases from V and 1 base from J; bases unmatched to any gene: 5. The CDR3 region is CSARRLAGIQETQYF. The CDR3, as DNA: TGCAGTGCTAGACGGCTAGCGGGGATCCAAGAGACCCAGTACTTC.

This chain joins TRBV12-5 and TRBJ2-1; a possible D gene is TRBD1 (6 bases). The CDR3 consists of 16 residues. Germline V gene lookup returns CDR1 LGHNT and CDR2 FRNRAP. V lost 2 bases and J lost 10, with 21 bases in between. CDR3 nucleotides: TGTGCTAGTGGTTTGAGAAGCGCCATTCCTCAGGGGGAGCAGTTCTTC. Translated, it gives CASGLRSAIPQGEQFF.

The V and J genes are TRBV7-2 and TRBJ2-3; TRBD2 agrees at 11 bases. This CDR3 comprises 15 residues. Germline-derived CDR1 and CDR2 are SGHTA and FQGNSA. Trimming at V came to 5 bases and at J to 2 bases, leaving 3 bases not matched to a gene. The DNA for the CDR3 is TGTGCCAGCAGCCCGGGACTAGCGGACACAGATACGCAGTATTTT. Amino acids: CASSPGLADTDTQYF.

This chain connects TRBV28 to TRBJ2-7, with 9 bases aligning to TRBD2. This CDR3 has 17 residues. V was clipped by 1 base and J by 0 bases; unmatched bases: 7. Germline values: CDR1 MDHEN, CDR2 SYDVKM. The CDR3 loop reads CASSLFPSGTSSYEQYF. For the CDR3, the DNA is TGTGCCAGCAGTTTATTTCCTAGCGGGACCAGCTCCTACGAGCAGTACTTC.

The chain recombines TRBV5-1 with TRBJ1-4, with 7 bases lining up with TRBD1. The CDR3 loop spans 14 amino acids. Germline trimming cut 8 bases from V and 8 bases from J; bases unmatched to any gene: 12. Per the germline V gene, CDR1 is SGHRS and CDR2 is YFSETQ. CDR3 loop: CASRTGTVAEKLFF. For the CDR3, the DNA is TGCGCCAGTCGAACCGGGACAGTTGCCGAAAAACTGTTTTTT.

The CDR3 nucleotides read TGTGCCAGCAGTGAACTCGGGACCTCCGAGCAGTACTTC. It translates to CASSELGTSEQYF. The rearrangement joins TRBV25-1 to TRBJ2-7; D may correspond to TRBD1 or TRBD2 (5 bases each). CDR1 and CDR2 from the germline V gene are MGHDK and SYGVNS. With 2 bases removed from V and 6 bases from J, the gap between germline ends came to 11 bases. The CDR3 runs to 13 residues.

This clonotype was observed a handful of times. The chain links TRBV7-9 to TRBJ2-5; no clear D gene. Germline V gene sequence: CDR1 SEHNR, CDR2 FQNEAQ (reference sequence). This CDR3 contains 12 residues. V lost 2 bases, J lost 3 bases, and 4 bases lay in between. The CDR3 loop reads CASSLNEETQYF. CDR3 bases: TGTGCCAGCAGCTTAAATGAAGAGACCCAGTACTTC. The complete variable domain, with remaining parts taken from reference TRBV7-9 and TRBJ2-5, reads DTGVSQNPRHKITKRGQNVTFRCDPISEHNRLYWYRQTLGQGPEFLTYFQNEAQLEKSRLLSDRFSAERPKGSFSTLEIQRTEQGDSAMYLCASSLNEETQYFGPGTRLLVL.

This rearrangement joins TRBV10-3 to TRBJ2-1; D is possibly TRBD1 (5 bases). From germline, CDR1 is ENHRY and CDR2 SYGVKD. Trimming took off 10 bases at V and 5 bases at J, with 9 bases between the two ends. The CDR3 extends over 11 amino acids. The CDR3 loop is CATDSNNEQFF. The CDR3 region has the DNA TGTGCCACCGACAGCAACAATGAGCAGTTCTTC.

Only a few counts were recorded for this clonotype. This chain joins TRBV19 and TRBJ1-3; tentative D call: TRBD1 (6 bases). The germline V gene encodes CDR1 LNHDA and CDR2 SQIVND (reference sequence). Deletions cut 9 bases from V and 2 bases from J, with 17 bases between. This CDR3 is built from 15 residues. The CDR3 region has the DNA TGTGCCAGCCGAGAGGCAGGGGAAGCTGGAAACACCATATATTTT. Encoded protein: CASREAGEAGNTIYF.

V gene TRBV28 combines with J gene TRBJ2-5, with a tentative D call TRBD2 (6 bases). The CDR3 loop spans 14 amino acids. Germline V lookup: CDR1 MDHEN, CDR2 SYDVKM. V lost 3 bases, J lost 4 bases, and 12 bases lay in between. The CDR3 nucleotides read TGTGCCAGCAGTTTGTTGGGGGGAGGAGAGACCCAGTACTTC. Amino acids: CASSLLGGGETQYF.

This clonotype turned up a few times. The chain carries TRBV12-3 or TRBV12-4 and TRBJ2-4; either TRBD1 or TRBD2 may supply D (5 bases each). The V gene lost 5 bases and the J gene lost 3 bases, with 17 bases spanning the gap. This CDR3 comprises 16 residues. Here the CDR3 reads CASSIGWGPYKNIQYF. Written as DNA, the CDR3 is TGTGCCAGCAGTATTGGGTGGGGACCCTACAAAAACATTCAGTACTTC.

This clonotype was observed a handful of times. V gene TRBV7-4 combines with J gene TRBJ2-5; 10 positions agree with TRBD2. CDR3 size: 17 residues. Germline loops: CDR1 SGHVT, CDR2 SQSDAQ. V shed 3 bases, J shed 5 bases, and the junction held 12 bases outside the gene matches. CDR3 loop: CASSFGLAGVWQETQYF. The CDR3 DNA follows: TGTGCCAGCAGCTTTGGCCTAGCGGGAGTATGGCAGGAGACCCAGTACTTC. Looking up the rest from reference TRBV7-4 and TRBJ2-5 gives the full variable domain: GAGVSQSPRYKVAKRGRDVALRCDSISGHVTLYWYRQTLGQGSEVLTYSQSDAQRDKSGRPSGRFSAERPERSVSTLKIQRTEQGDSAVYLCASSFGLAGVWQETQYFGPGTRLLVL.

This clonotype was seen only a few times. This chain uses TRBV5-4 with TRBJ2-3; perhaps D is TRBD1 or TRBD2 (5 bases each). In germline, CDR1 is SGHNT, CDR2 YYREEE (reference sequence). With 0 bases removed from V and 4 bases from J, the gap between germline ends came to 18 bases. CDR3 length: 17 residues. In DNA, the CDR3 is TGTGCCAGCAGCTTGGTGTCGGCGAGGGGAATCCCAGATACGCAGTATTTT. Protein: CASSLVSARGIPDTQYF.

This clonotype has more than one count but fewer than ten. This sequence joins TRBV28 and TRBJ1-5; D is ambiguous. V was clipped by 2 bases and J by 3 bases, with 8 bases between them. CDR3 length: 14 residues. Germline CDR1 reads MDHEN; CDR2 reads SYDVKM. The CDR3 DNA is TGTGCCAGCAGTTTAGAGCCGTACAATCAGCCCCAGCATTTT. Protein: CASSLEPYNQPQHF.

V gene TRBV7-4 combines with J gene TRBJ1-1; D may be TRBD1 (6 bases). Per germline, CDR1 SGHVT and CDR2 SQSDAQ. V was clipped by 5 bases and J by 7 bases, with 14 bases between them. This CDR3 spans 13 amino acids. CDR3 sequence reads: CASSEQGLSEAFF. DNA for the CDR3: TGTGCCAGCAGCGAACAGGGATTGAGTGAAGCTTTCTTT. The full variable domain, its missing parts supplied by reference TRBV7-4 and TRBJ1-1, is GAGVSQSPRYKVAKRGRDVALRCDSISGHVTLYWYRQTLGQGSEVLTYSQSDAQRDKSGRPSGRFSAERPERSVSTLKIQRTEQGDSAVYLCASSEQGLSEAFFGQGTRLTVV.